This passage covers 9 T cell receptor beta chains from one sample sequenced in a study of cytotoxic CD8 clonotypes in ibrutinib-treated CLL. Method: immunoSEQ multiplex PCR; TCRdb's copy keeps in-frame clones and lacks some. This sample carries about 160,000 clones, about 84% of them seen once, and the ten largest clones take roughly 4.6%. The sequences come from PBMCs, collected after 24 months of ibrutinib treatment. These receptors all come from a human donor with chronic lymphocytic leukemia.

The chain joins TRBV5-1 to TRBJ2-5, with D perhaps assigned TRBD1 or TRBD2 (5 bases each). V shed 4 bases and J shed 4 bases, with 17 bases lying between them. CDR3 length equals 15 residues. Per the germline V gene, CDR1 is SGHRS and CDR2 is YFSETQ. The CDR3, as DNA: TGCGCCAGCAGCCGGGACGGTGGAAACGGAGAGACCCAGTACTTC. Its translation: CASSRDGGNGETQYF.

This clone was seen repeatedly, ten times or more. At one boundary the junction diverges from the germline segment, which might be a read error. This CDR3 is also generated by other DNA sequences in the sample. The rearrangement links TRBV7-7 to TRBJ2-6; D gene unclear. Germline values: CDR1 SSHAT, CDR2 FNYEAQ (reference sequence). This CDR3 region has 16 residues. CDR3: CASSLGLSSGANVLTF. The CDR3 region has the DNA TGTGCTAGCAGCTTAGGATTAAGCTCTGGGGCCAACGTCCTGACTTTC.

CDR3: CASRHTGGRTYEQYF. In nucleotides, the CDR3 is TGTGCCAGTCGGCACACGGGGGGGAGGACCTACGAGCAGTACTTC. The J gene is TRBJ2-7, the V gene TRBV19; 8 bases are shared with TRBD2. Germline V gene sequence: CDR1 LNHDA, CDR2 SQIVND (reference sequence). The CDR3 spans 15 residues. The V and J ends lost 8 bases and 2 bases, in that order; junction bases with no gene match: 11. The variable domain in full, completed from reference TRBV19 and TRBJ2-7, reads DGGITQSPKYLFRKEGQNVTLSCEQNLNHDAMYWYRQDPGQGLRLIYYSQIVNDFQKGDIAEGYSVSREKKESFPLTVTSAQKNPTAFYLCASRHTGGRTYEQYFGPGTRLTVT.

The chain couples TRBV2 to TRBJ2-7; 8 nucleotides agree with TRBD2. Trimming cost V 3 bases and J 1 base; bases outside gene matches: 2. CDR1 SNHLY and CDR2 FYNNEI come from the germline V gene. CDR3 length: 14 residues. CDR3 residues: CASSDAGGSYEQYF. In DNA form, the CDR3 reads TGTGCCAGCAGTGACGCGGGGGGATCCTACGAGCAGTACTTC.

The chain is built from TRBV5-1 and TRBJ1-1; D uncertain. CDR1 is SGHRS and CDR2 is YFSETQ in the germline V gene. Trimming cost V 3 bases and J 0 bases, with 9 bases left between them. CDR3 size: 14 residues. This chain's CDR3 is CASSSTRLNTEAFF. The CDR3 nucleotides read TGCGCCAGCAGCTCGACTAGACTGAACACTGAAGCTTTCTTT.

The V call is TRBV29-1, the J call TRBJ1-2; 8 bases line up with TRBD1. V lost 4 bases and J lost 3; bases outside the gene matches: 10. Per germline, CDR1 SQVTM and CDR2 ANQGSEA. CDR3 length: 15 residues. CDR3 sequence (DNA): TGCAGCGTTGGTGGGGCAGGGGGCATCGACTATGGCTACACCTTC. This translates into CSVGGAGGIDYGYTF.

V is TRBV5-1 and J is TRBJ2-7; TRBD2 matches 14 bases. Germline V CDR1 and CDR2: SGHRS, YFSETQ. Trimming cost V 2 bases and J 4 bases; bases outside gene matches: 2. The CDR3 is 15 amino acids. CDR3 nucleotides: TGCGCCAGCAGCTTAGGGACTAGCGGGAGTTACGAGCAGTACTTC. Amino acids: CASSLGTSGSYEQYF.

The chain recombines TRBV12-5 with TRBJ2-1, with D perhaps being TRBD1 or TRBD2 (7 bases each). V was cut by 7 bases and J by 8 bases, with 21 bases left in between. The CDR3 loop spans 15 amino acids. From germline, CDR1 is LGHNT and CDR2 FRNRAP. The CDR3 DNA reads as TGTGCTAGTGCCCCGTCCAGGGGGGGTAGGGATGAGCAGTTCTTC. This codes for CASAPSRGGRDEQFF.

The chain couples TRBV30 to TRBJ1-3; 10 nucleotides align to TRBD1. The CDR3 covers 14 residues. Germline V lookup: CDR1 GTSNPN, CDR2 SVGIG (reference sequence). The V gene end was trimmed by 2 bases and the J gene end by 8 bases; junction bases not matched to a gene: 6. CDR3: CAWSRTGGSHTIYF. DNA of the CDR3: TGTGCCTGGAGTCGGACAGGGGGTAGCCACACCATATATTTT. The variable domain in full, completed from reference TRBV30 and TRBJ1-3, reads SQTIHQWPATLVQPVGSPLSLECTVEGTSNPNLYWYRQAAGRGLQLLFYSVGIGQISSEVPQNLSASRPQDRQFILSSKKLLLSDSGFYLCAWSRTGGSHTIYFGEGSWLTVV.